Shown below are 28 T cell receptor beta chains from a single sample sequenced in a study of blood T cell repertoires in COVID-19. Some clones are missing from TCRdb's copy, which holds only in-frame ones; the method was immunoSEQ multiplex PCR. The sample lists about 150,000 clones, around 89% occurring once. The specimen was peripheral blood. These receptors were obtained from a man aged 18 to 29 with COVID-19, enrolled during active disease.

The chain carries TRBV10-3 and TRBJ1-5, with D maybe TRBD1 (6 bases). The CDR3 covers 16 residues. CDR1 and CDR2 (germline): ENHRY, SYGVKD. With 10 bases removed from V and 0 bases from J, the gap between germline ends came to 19 bases. The CDR3 DNA sequence: TGTGCCACCAAAGCCAGGGGCGAGGGTAGCAATCAGCCCCAGCATTTT. It is translated as CATKARGEGSNQPQHF.

The chain has TRBV7-8 and TRBJ2-2, with TRBD1 matching 10 bases. The V gene's germline CDR1 is SGHVS and CDR2 FQNEAQ. The CDR3 consists of 15 residues. Trimming removed 6 bases from V and 3 bases from J; junction bases left unmatched: 4. CDR3 in DNA: TGTGCCAGCAGGGACAGGGGGAGATACACCGGGGAGCTGTTTTTT. Translated: CASRDRGRYTGELFF. Complete variable domain (other parts from reference TRBV7-8 and TRBJ2-2): GAGVSQSPRYKVAKRGQDVALRCDPISGHVSLFWYQQALGQGPEFLTYFQNEAQLDKSGLPSDRFFAERPEGSVSTLKIQRTQQEDSAVYLCASRDRGRYTGELFFGEGSRLTVL.

V usage is TRBV23-1 and J usage is TRBJ2-3; 16 bases are shared with TRBD2. TRBV23-1 is classed as an ORF, of uncertain function. Germline trimming cut 4 bases from V and 1 base from J; bases unmatched to any gene: 5. The CDR3 consists of 18 residues. The CDR3: CASSPGLAGGPCTDTQYF. CDR3 coding DNA: TGCGCCAGCAGTCCGGGACTAGCGGGAGGGCCATGCACAGATACGCAGTATTTT.

About this clone: The same CDR3 also results from other DNA sequences found in this sample. The chain is built from TRBV30 and TRBJ2-7; D might be TRBD2 (5 bases). Deletions cut 0 bases from V and 0 bases from J, with 9 bases between. Germline CDR1 GTSNPN, CDR2 SVGIG (reference sequence). This CDR3 comprises 14 residues. CDR3 in DNA: TGTGCCTGGAGTGTACGGAGGAGCTCCTACGAGCAGTACTTC. It is translated as CAWSVRRSSYEQYF.

The rearrangement joins TRBV7-8 to TRBJ2-5; D gene unclear. The CDR3 extends over 14 amino acids. Between the trimmed V and J ends, which lost 1 base and 2 bases, there was a span of 8 bases. Germline assignment: CDR1 SGHVS and CDR2 FQNEAQ. The CDR3 nucleotides read TGTGCCAGCAGCTTAGTCTCAGTTCAAGAGACCCAGTACTTC. Protein product: CASSLVSVQETQYF.

V and J are TRBV12-5 and TRBJ2-1; tentatively, D is TRBD2 (6 bases). This CDR3 has 12 amino acids. V was shortened by 4 bases and J by 14 bases, with 15 bases between the two germline ends. Germline CDR1 is LGHNT and CDR2 is FRNRAP. The DNA for the CDR3 is TGTGCTAGTGGTTCTCCCTTAGGCGGGAAGTTCTTC. Translated: CASGSPLGGKFF.

The J gene is TRBJ2-1, the V gene TRBV27; 9 bases map to TRBD1. Trimming cost V 8 bases and J 4 bases; bases outside gene matches: 9. Germline-derived CDR1 and CDR2 are MNHEY and SMNVEV (reference sequence). The length of the CDR3 is 15 residues. DNA for the CDR3: TGTGCCAGCGCACCTCGGGACAGGGTTTACAATGAGCAGTTCTTC. Translated: CASAPRDRVYNEQFF.

V gene TRBV4-1 combines with J gene TRBJ2-2, with no clear D. Germline V gives CDR1 MGHRA, CDR2 YSYEKL. CDR3 length equals 16 residues. V shed 0 bases and J shed 0 bases, with 8 bases lying between them. This CDR3 is CASSQDPAPNTGELFF. The CDR3 nucleotides read TGCGCCAGCAGCCAAGACCCAGCGCCGAACACCGGGGAGCTGTTTTTT.

The chain links TRBV27 to TRBJ2-7; 8 bases agree with TRBD2. The CDR3 spans 14 residues. Trimming cost V 2 bases and J 2 bases; bases outside gene matches: 2. CDR1 is MNHEY, CDR2 SMNVEV, per germline (reference sequence). The CDR3 coding sequence is TGTGCCAGCAGTTTAACCGGGGGGGCCTACGAGCAGTACTTC. Encoded protein: CASSLTGGAYEQYF.

The chain carries TRBV15 and TRBJ2-5; 9 bases align to TRBD2. This CDR3 is 15 amino acids long. Germline assignment: CDR1 LNHNV and CDR2 YYDKDF (reference sequence). Losses at the gene ends were 3 bases for V and 2 bases for J; bases not matched to a gene: 4. The CDR3 reads CATSRGGRGQETQYF. The CDR3 DNA reads TGTGCCACCAGCAGGGGCGGGAGGGGGCAAGAGACCCAGTACTTC.

The rearrangement joins TRBV5-1 to TRBJ2-5; 8 nucleotides match TRBD1. Per the germline V gene, CDR1 is SGHRS and CDR2 is YFSETQ. The CDR3 has 15 amino acids. Germline trimming cut 3 bases from V and 7 bases from J; bases unmatched to any gene: 11. CDR3 nucleotide sequence: TGCGCCAGCAGCTCCAGGGACAGGCGGACGGGGACCCAGTACTTC. It specifies CASSSRDRRTGTQYF.

This clone was seen just once. The V call is TRBV5-6, the J call TRBJ2-7, with D hard to call. V was cut by 0 bases and J by 1 base, with 8 bases left in between. The CDR3 runs to 14 residues. Germline CDR1 reads SGHDT; CDR2 reads YYEEEE. The CDR3 bases are TGTGCCAGCAGCTTGGGGGCCCCTTCCTACGAGCAGTACTTC. This gives the protein CASSLGAPSYEQYF.

The V gene is TRBV7-2, the J gene TRBJ2-3; D call uncertain. CDR3 size: 14 residues. Trimming shortened V by 5 bases and J by 2 bases, and 11 bases separated the two germline ends. Per germline, CDR1 SGHTA and CDR2 FQGNSA. CDR3 sequence: CASSPLDSTDTQYF. As DNA, the CDR3 is TGTGCCAGCAGCCCGCTTGACTCCACAGATACGCAGTATTTT.

The chain uses TRBV7-2 and TRBJ2-5; 7 bases line up with TRBD1. The V and J ends lost 4 bases and 2 bases, in that order; junction bases with no gene match: 4. The CDR3 spans 14 residues. Germline V gives CDR1 SGHTA, CDR2 FQGNSA. CDR3 in amino acids: CASSWRTGQETQYF. The CDR3 region has the DNA TGTGCCAGCAGCTGGAGGACAGGACAAGAGACCCAGTACTTC.

The gene calls are TRBV15 and TRBJ2-7; D uncertain. The V end was cut by 3 bases, the J end by 2 bases, with 8 bases between. The CDR3 length is 13 residues. Germline V gives CDR1 LNHNV, CDR2 YYDKDF (reference sequence). For the CDR3, the DNA is TGTGCCACCAGCAGTCAAGGAGCCTACGAGCAGTACTTC. Residues: CATSSQGAYEQYF.

A remark on this clone: A read error may produce the germline difference seen at one junction end. The chain joins TRBV7-8 to TRBJ1-1; the D gene is possibly TRBD1 (5 bases). This CDR3 contains 13 residues. Germline CDR1 and CDR2: SGHVS and FQNEAQ. This CDR3 is CASSLGTNTEAFF. The CDR3 DNA is TGTGCCAGCAGTTTAGGGACTAACACTGAAGCTTTCTTT.

In its sample, this clone was seen a few times. The chain employs TRBV7-6 and TRBJ1-2, with TRBD1 as a possible D gene (5 bases). CDR1 and CDR2 (germline): SGHVS, FNYEAQ. The CDR3 has 13 amino acids. Trimming stripped 0 bases from V and 8 bases from J, with 10 bases between. CDR3: CASSLAPSGGYTF. The DNA for the CDR3 is TGTGCCAGCAGCTTAGCACCGTCAGGGGGCTACACCTTC.

V is TRBV18 and J is TRBJ1-2; the match to TRBD1 covers 9 bases. The V gene's germline CDR1 is KGHSH and CDR2 LQKENI. CDR3 length: 13 amino acids. V lost 3 bases to trimming and J lost 6 bases; unmatched junction nucleotides: 2. Written as DNA, the CDR3 is TGTGCCAGCTCACCGGGGACAGGGAATGGCTACACCTTC. This gives the protein CASSPGTGNGYTF.

This clone was seen just once. The chain has TRBV24-1 and TRBJ1-2; D gene unclear. This CDR3 region has 13 residues. The germline V and J ends were trimmed by 3 bases and 1 base, with 5 bases remaining between them. The germline V gene has CDR1 KGHDR and CDR2 SFDVKD. Here the CDR3 DNA reads TGTGCCACCAGTGATGCAGATAACTATGGCTACACCTTC. Protein sequence: CATSDADNYGYTF.

V usage is TRBV7-6 and J usage is TRBJ2-3, with 8 bases lining up with TRBD2. Trimming cost V 5 bases and J 0 bases; bases outside gene matches: 4. Germline V gene sequence: CDR1 SGHVS, CDR2 FNYEAQ. The CDR3 runs 15 residues. CDR3 protein: CASSPGGGSTDTQYF. The CDR3 DNA reads as TGTGCCAGCAGCCCCGGGGGGGGGAGCACAGATACGCAGTATTTT.

The J gene is TRBJ1-2, the V gene TRBV28; D is possibly TRBD1 (6 bases). There are 15 residues in the CDR3. The V end was cut by 5 bases, the J end by 4 bases, with 17 bases between. Germline CDR1 MDHEN, CDR2 SYDVKM. CDR3 in DNA: TGTGCCAGCAGTGCACCAGGGGTGGTTGGCTATGGCTACACCTTC. Translating it yields CASSAPGVVGYGYTF.

V and J are TRBV19 and TRBJ1-6, with D possibly TRBD1 on 6 matching bases. V was trimmed by 6 bases and J by 0 bases, leaving 12 bases between them. The V gene's germline CDR1 is LNHDA and CDR2 SQIVND (reference sequence). This CDR3 is built from 16 residues. For the CDR3, the DNA is TGTGCCAGTAGCTACGACAGGAGCTCCTATAATTCACCCCTCCACTTT. It yields the protein CASSYDRSSYNSPLHF.

The chain carries TRBV6-5 and TRBJ1-2; tentatively, D is TRBD1 (6 bases). This CDR3 is 13 amino acids long. Looked up from germline, CDR1 is MNHEY and CDR2 is SVGAGI. The germline V and J ends were trimmed by 0 bases and 8 bases, with 10 bases remaining between them. CDR3 sequence reads: CASSYSTGRGYTF. The CDR3 region has the DNA TGTGCCAGCAGTTACTCGACAGGACGGGGCTACACCTTC.

V and J are TRBV27 and TRBJ2-3; D unclear. Trimming pared 5 bases from V and 6 bases from J, leaving 18 bases between. The length of the CDR3 is 15 residues. Germline V gives CDR1 MNHEY, CDR2 SMNVEV (reference sequence). CDR3 residues: CASSGAGSYIDTQYF. The CDR3 DNA is TGTGCCAGCAGTGGAGCCGGGTCCTACATCGATACGCAGTATTTT.

The chain is built from TRBV11-2 and TRBJ2-2, with D maybe TRBD1 (5 bases). V was pared by 1 base and J by 4 bases, with 13 bases between. The CDR3 has 16 residues. Germline CDR1 is SGHAT and CDR2 is FQNNGV. The CDR3 DNA follows: TGTGCCAGCAGCTTAGTGAACAGGTCGAGCACCGGGGAGCTGTTTTTT. Its translation is CASSLVNRSSTGELFF.

The chain is built from TRBV30 and TRBJ2-7, with D possibly being TRBD1 (6 bases). The CDR3 covers 16 residues. Germline CDR1 is GTSNPN and CDR2 is SVGIG (reference sequence). V lost 1 base, J lost 3 bases, and 19 bases lay in between. The CDR3 coding sequence is TGTGCCTGGAGTGAGGACAGACCCCCCTCCGGCTACGAGCAGTACTTC. Protein sequence: CAWSEDRPPSGYEQYF.

CDR3 DNA: TGTGCCAGCAGCGTAGTAGGGGGAGAGACCCAGTACTTC. Its protein is CASSVVGGETQYF. The chain combines TRBV9 with TRBJ2-5; weak D call: TRBD1 (6 bases). The CDR3 is 13 amino acids. The germline V and J ends were trimmed by 0 bases and 4 bases, with 7 bases remaining between them. Germline V gene sequence: CDR1 SGDLS, CDR2 YYNGEE.

The CDR3 sequence is CASSRGPNYEQYF. The CDR3 nucleotides read TGTGCCAGCAGCAGGGGGCCTAACTACGAGCAGTACTTC. This chain uses TRBV6-5 with TRBJ2-7; 8 nucleotides agree with TRBD1. This CDR3 comprises 13 residues. The germline gives CDR1 MNHEY, CDR2 SVGAGI. With 6 bases clipped from V and 3 bases from J, the junction kept 4 bases outside the gene matches.